This TCR beta chain was obtained from a study of T-cell memory formation after mild COVID-19. Study details: TCR clusters showed largely donor specificity. Findings and caveats of the study: Among clones contracting day 15 to 85, CD4/CD8 was balanced, whereas later expanders leaned CD4+. What remained unconfirmed was the SARS-CoV-2 specificity of second-wave clones peaking on day 37.

5'RACE with constant-segment primers yielded barcoded, UMI-tagged TCR alpha and TCR beta cDNA libraries. TCRdb re-analysed the 5' RACE reads in MiXCR, keeping a single row per CDR3 protein. The sample includes around 340,000 distinct CDR3 sequences, 13% of them seen just once. This clonotype was recorded a few times. What it binds is not known. Material for sequencing was PBMCs or a T cell subset sorted from them (not recorded which). This sequence was found in a man younger than 30 who had mild COVID-19 (a few samples of this study predate the infection). Cell type and time point are not known.

The CDR3 sequence is CSARGRVSTDTQYF. The CDR3 bases are TGCAGTGCTAGAGGCAGGGTCAGCACAGATACGCAGTATTTT. The rearrangement links TRBV20-1 to TRBJ2-3; the D gene is possibly TRBD1 (5 bases). V was clipped by 1 base and J by 0 bases, with 8 bases between them. This CDR3 spans 14 amino acids. CDR1 and CDR2 (germline): DFQATT, SNEGSKA (reference sequence).